This T cell receptor beta chain came from a study of T cells in Graves' hyperthyroidism and ophthalmopathy. This clonotype was seen a few times. The antigen remains undetermined. RNA transcripts gave rise to amplified TCR beta CDR3 regions. First-round RT-PCR with HTBI primers amplified the TCR CDR3 region. One entry per CDR3 protein, called by TCRdb with MiXCR from the multiplex PCR reads. The table has hundreds of thousands of distinct CDR3 sequences, 14% seen once. In germline, CDR1 is KGHSH, CDR2 LQKENI. V lost 3 bases and J 5 bases, leaving 10 bases between the germline ends. The CDR3 is 14 amino acids. Overall study findings and caveats: Among clonotypes expanded in thyroid above 0.001, most were also found in blood.

Aged 18 to 65, the patients had hyperthyroidism that was newly diagnosed and had lasted under 2 months. The authors obtained PBMCs from 9 to 10 ml of fresh peripheral blood. The sequenced sample consisted of blood. The chain couples TRBV18 to TRBJ1-4; D gene unclear. The source of this sequence is a woman between 18 and 30 years old with Graves' hyperthyroidism. The CDR3 DNA sequence: TGTGCCAGCTCACCCGTTACACCAAATGAAAAACTGTTTTTT. Its protein is CASSPVTPNEKLFF. Variable domain in full (rest from reference TRBV18 and TRBJ1-4): NAGVMQNPRHLVRRRGQEARLRCSPMKGHSHVYWYRQLPEEGLKFMVYLQKENIIDESGMPKERFSAEFPKEGPSILRIQQVVRGDSAAYFCASSPVTPNEKLFFGSGTQLSVL.